The 14 T cell receptor beta chains below come from one sample, sequenced in a study of blood T cell repertoires in COVID-19. Sequenced by immunoSEQ multiplex PCR; TCRdb stores in-frame clones only, minus some. Of some 73,000 clones in the sample, roughly 80% were seen once. The sequenced sample consisted of peripheral blood. These receptors were taken from a man between 65 and 79 years old with COVID-19, enrolled during active disease.

This clone has just a few counts. This chain links TRBV2 with TRBJ1-6; tentative D call: TRBD1 (5 bases). The V end lost 0 bases, the J end lost 5 bases, and 14 bases lay between the germline ends. Germline V gene sequence: CDR1 SNHLY, CDR2 FYNNEI. The CDR3 loop spans 17 amino acids. The CDR3 is CASSEAHGGRNNSPLHF. The DNA of the CDR3 is TGTGCCAGCAGTGAAGCCCACGGGGGGAGGAATAATTCACCCCTCCACTTT.

The chain recombines TRBV7-3 with TRBJ2-2; D is undetermined. The CDR3 contains 16 residues. The ends were cut back, 1 base at V and 0 bases at J, with 9 bases in the middle. Germline V gives CDR1 SGHTA, CDR2 FQGTGA. The CDR3 reads CASSLNGGSNTGELFF. The CDR3 DNA sequence: TGTGCCAGCAGCTTAAACGGCGGATCGAACACCGGGGAGCTGTTTTTT.

The chain combines TRBV3-1 (or the pseudogene TRBV3-2) with TRBJ1-6; possible D gene TRBD1, 5 bases. Germline loops: CDR1 LGHDT, CDR2 YNNKEL (reference sequence). CDR3 length: 14 residues. Trimming took 2 bases from V and 9 from J, leaving 11 bases between them. CDR3 bases: TGTGCCAGCAGCCAATCCCAGGGAGGTTCACCCCTCCACTTT. Its protein product is CASSQSQGGSPLHF.

The chain couples TRBV6-6 to TRBJ2-7; possible D gene TRBD2, 6 bases. V was shortened by 8 bases and J by 2 bases, with 19 bases between the two germline ends. This CDR3 has 15 amino acids. Germline V gives CDR1 MNHNY, CDR2 SVGAGI (reference sequence). The CDR3 here is CASLPPGTSTYEQYF. CDR3 nucleotide sequence: TGTGCCAGCCTCCCGCCCGGGACTTCCACCTACGAGCAGTACTTC.

This clone was picked up one time. The chain links TRBV7-6 to TRBJ2-7; 7 nucleotides match TRBD2. CDR3 length equals 15 residues. The J segment lost 0 bases and the V segment lost 5 bases, leaving 7 bases of the junction unmatched. CDR1 is SGHVS, CDR2 FNYEAQ, per germline. CDR3 DNA: TGTGCCAGCAGCGACCTAGCGGAGCACTCCTACGAGCAGTACTTC. It specifies CASSDLAEHSYEQYF.

The genes are TRBV6-4 and TRBJ1-2, with D uncertain. The CDR3 length is 14 residues. Germline-derived CDR1 and CDR2 are MRHNA and SNTAGT. With 4 bases removed from V and 7 bases from J, the gap between germline ends came to 16 bases. For the CDR3, the DNA is TGTGCCAGCAGTGCAGCTCCGGGAGTCGGTGGCTACACCTTC. This encodes CASSAAPGVGGYTF.

This clone was counted once. This chain links TRBV19 with TRBJ1-1; 7 positions agree with TRBD1. Per the germline V gene, CDR1 is LNHDA and CDR2 is SQIVND (reference sequence). This CDR3 region has 14 residues. The V and J ends lost 5 bases and 4 bases, in that order; junction bases with no gene match: 7. The CDR3 sequence: CASSGRGSGTEAFF. The CDR3 nucleotides read TGTGCCAGTAGTGGCAGGGGGAGTGGCACTGAAGCTTTCTTT.

The chain couples TRBV7-3 to TRBJ2-6; tentatively, D is TRBD2 (5 bases). The germline V gene has CDR1 SGHTA and CDR2 FQGTGA. Trimming removed 5 bases at V and 2 bases at J, with 10 bases between. The CDR3 totals 15 residues. The CDR3 sequence: CASSPVRAGANVLTF. CDR3 sequence (DNA): TGTGCCAGCAGCCCAGTGAGGGCTGGGGCCAACGTCCTGACTTTC.

CDR3 sequence: CASSFGTYNGYTF. The CDR3 DNA follows: TGTGCCAGCAGCTTCGGGACATACAATGGCTACACCTTC. V and J are TRBV3-1 (or the pseudogene TRBV3-2) and TRBJ1-2; D perhaps matches TRBD1 (6 bases). CDR1 is LGHDT and CDR2 is YNNKEL in the germline V gene (reference sequence). V lost 5 bases to trimming and J lost 6 bases, with 13 bases between them. The CDR3 loop spans 13 amino acids.

This clone was seen only once. The chain couples TRBV6-5 to TRBJ1-2, with 8 bases matching TRBD1. With 6 bases clipped from V and 4 bases from J, the junction kept 4 bases outside the gene matches. The CDR3 consists of 13 residues. The germline CDR1 and CDR2 sequences are MNHEY and SVGAGI. In nucleotides, the CDR3 is TGTGCCAGCAGCAGGGACAGGAGCTATGGCTACACCTTC. It codes for CASSRDRSYGYTF.

The chain combines TRBV27 with TRBJ2-3, with 7 positions matching TRBD2. The V gene's germline CDR1 is MNHEY and CDR2 SMNVEV (reference sequence). CDR3 length: 19 residues. V gave up 3 bases and J gave up 4 bases; unmatched junction bases: 19. CDR3 bases: TGTGCCAGCAGTTTCAGGAGCGGGATAAGTTTCAGTTCGGCAGATACGCAGTATTTT. Encoded protein: CASSFRSGISFSSADTQYF.

The chain combines TRBV7-9 with TRBJ2-4; D gene unclear. Germline-derived CDR1 and CDR2 are SEHNR and FQNEAQ (reference sequence). The CDR3 consists of 16 residues. Trimming stripped 1 base from V and 0 bases from J, with 10 bases between. CDR3: CASSLEAGLAKNIQYF. The CDR3 DNA sequence: TGTGCCAGCAGCTTAGAGGCAGGTTTAGCCAAAAACATTCAGTACTTC.

The rearrangement joins TRBV9 to TRBJ1-1; TRBD1 is a possible D gene (5 bases). The CDR3 extends over 15 amino acids. With 4 bases removed from V and 1 base from J, the gap between germline ends came to 14 bases. The germline gives CDR1 SGDLS, CDR2 YYNGEE. CDR3 coding DNA: TGTGCCAGCAGCACCCGACAGAACCCGAACACTGAAGCTTTCTTT. Translated, it gives CASSTRQNPNTEAFF. Using reference TRBV9 and TRBJ1-1 for the parts outside the CDR3, the full variable domain is DSGVTQTPKHLITATGQRVTLRCSPRSGDLSVYWYQQSLDQGLQFLIQYYNGEERAKGNILERFSAQQFPDLHSELNLSSLELGDSALYFCASSTRQNPNTEAFFGQGTRLTVV.

This chain uses TRBV28 with TRBJ1-6; D remains ambiguous. Trimming stripped 5 bases from V and 6 bases from J, with 11 bases between. Germline V lookup: CDR1 MDHEN, CDR2 SYDVKM. This CDR3 is 14 amino acids long. The CDR3 DNA reads as TGTGCCAGCAGTGTCCAGAGGAGTAATTCACCCCTCCACTTT. Protein product: CASSVQRSNSPLHF.